The 11 T cell receptor beta chains in this list originate from one sample, sequenced in a study of neurological immune-mediated disorders. TCRdb re-derived calls from the 5' RACE reads in MiXCR, one entry per CDR3 protein. The table lists around 20,000 distinct CDR3 sequences, more than 9% of them singletons. Sequenced material: PBMCs. The source is an older woman with HTLV-1-associated myelopathy (HAM/TSP).

This chain uses TRBV20-1 with TRBJ2-3, with D perhaps matching TRBD1 (6 bases). The CDR3 is 13 amino acids. CDR1 is DFQATT and CDR2 is SNEGSKA in the germline V gene (reference sequence). Trimming left V 5 bases short and J 5 bases short, with 14 bases between. CDR3 DNA: TGCAGTGCTGCATACAGGGTCGAAGATACGCAGTATTTT. It specifies CSAAYRVEDTQYF.

This clonotype has ten or more counts. V and J are TRBV18 and TRBJ1-3; D is uncertain. V was shortened by 3 bases and J by 2 bases, with 5 bases between the two germline ends. CDR1 and CDR2 from the germline V gene are KGHSH and LQKENI. This CDR3 is built from 13 residues. The CDR3 here is CASSPGPGNTIYF. Here the CDR3 DNA reads TGTGCCAGCTCACCGGGTCCTGGAAACACCATATATTTT.

As concerns this clonotype: This sequence may be a read error, since a much larger clone differs from it by one base. The chain carries TRBV7-2 and TRBJ2-7; TRBD1 matches 7 bases. Germline loops: CDR1 SGHTA, CDR2 FQGNSA. CDR3 length: 13 amino acids. CDR3 sequence reads: CAISWDRAYEQYF. CDR3 nucleotides: TGTGCCATCAGCTGGGACAGAGCCTACGAGCAGTACTTC.

The sample holds many counts of this clonotype. The genes are TRBV5-1 and TRBJ2-1; 8 nucleotides line up with TRBD2. CDR3 length equals 15 residues. V was clipped by 2 bases and J by 10 bases; unmatched bases: 11. Germline CDR1 and CDR2: SGHRS and YFSETQ. This CDR3 is CASSFGGAGFGEQFF. The DNA for the CDR3 is TGCGCCAGCAGCTTCGGGGGGGCCGGCTTTGGGGAGCAGTTCTTC.

This clonotype was recorded at least ten times. J is TRBJ2-7 and V is TRBV4-2; 10 bases map to TRBD1. This CDR3 contains 15 residues. V lost 1 base, J lost 7 bases, and 7 bases stayed unmatched. CDR1 and CDR2 from the germline V gene are LGHNA and YNFKEQ. DNA of the CDR3: TGTGCCAGCAGCCAAGGTCCGGACAGGGGGTTAGAGCAGTACTTC. It specifies CASSQGPDRGLEQYF.

The V and J genes are TRBV7-3 and TRBJ2-1; 10 bases match TRBD2. The CDR3 is 15 amino acids. Losses at the gene ends were 2 bases for V and 4 bases for J; bases not matched to a gene: 2. The germline V gene has CDR1 SGHTA and CDR2 FQGTGA. The CDR3 reads CASSLGTSDYNEQFF. The CDR3, as DNA: TGTGCCAGCAGCTTAGGGACTAGCGATTACAATGAGCAGTTCTTC.

This clonotype showed up many times. The chain joins TRBV5-1 to TRBJ2-4; no definite D call. Trimming took 3 bases from V and 0 from J, leaving 10 bases between them. Germline values: CDR1 SGHRS, CDR2 YFSETQ. The length of the CDR3 is 15 residues. CDR3 protein: CASSSGLSAKNIQYF. For the CDR3, the DNA is TGCGCCAGCAGCTCCGGGTTGTCAGCCAAAAACATTCAGTACTTC. The entire variable domain, with the rest obtained from reference TRBV5-1 and TRBJ2-4, is as follows: KAGVTQTPRYLIKTRGQQVTLSCSPISGHRSVSWYQQTPGQGLQFLFEYFSETQRNKGNFPGRFSGRQFSNSRSEMNVSTLELGDSALYLCASSSGLSAKNIQYFGAGTRLSVL.

This clonotype has at least ten counts. J is TRBJ1-2 and V is TRBV18; no clear D gene. Per germline, CDR1 KGHSH and CDR2 LQKENI. CDR3 length equals 15 residues. Trimming left V 2 bases short and J 5 bases short, with 15 bases between. CDR3 amino acids: CASSPKDGGHYGYTF. CDR3 coding DNA: TGTGCCAGCTCACCAAAGGACGGAGGTCATTATGGCTACACCTTC.

This chain links TRBV29-1 with TRBJ2-2, with D maybe TRBD2 (6 bases). The CDR3 totals 13 residues. Trimming removed 4 bases from V and 4 bases from J, with 10 bases in between. Germline V gene lookup returns CDR1 SQVTM and CDR2 ANQGSEA. CDR3 DNA: TGCAGCGTTGTCGGCGGGATCACCGGGGAGCTGTTTTTT. It yields the protein CSVVGGITGELFF.

On this clonotype: This could be a read error, since a much larger clone is one nucleotide away. The conserved closing phenylalanine or tryptophan is absent in this CDR3, likely reflecting a read error. This chain joins TRBV9 and TRBJ2-1, with 11 bases aligning to TRBD2. Germline V CDR1 and CDR2: SGDLS, YYNGEE. CDR3 length: 18 amino acids. The trim removed 6 bases at V and 7 bases at J, leaving 18 bases unmatched. CDR3 coding DNA: TGTGCCAGCACCAGTAGCGGGGGGGCGATGAATAAGTATAATGAGCAGTTCCTC. Its protein product is CASTSSGGAMNKYNEQFL.

This clonotype was counted at least ten times. The chain uses TRBV5-1 and TRBJ2-3; tentatively, D is TRBD1 or TRBD2 (6 bases each). The CDR3 length is 15 residues. Germline assignment: CDR1 SGHRS and CDR2 YFSETQ. With 0 bases removed from V and 4 bases from J, the gap between germline ends came to 12 bases. The CDR3 sequence: CASSLGGAQADTQYF. For the CDR3, the DNA is TGCGCCAGCAGCTTGGGGGGGGCTCAGGCAGATACGCAGTATTTT.